Shown below are 5 T cell receptor beta chains from a single sample sequenced in a study of technical replicates of blood from a handful of donors. Libraries were prepared by immunoSEQ multiplex PCR; TCRdb keeps only in-frame clonotypes and omits some of them. The sample records approximately 70,000 clones, about 90% being singletons. The sample comprised T cells isolated from PBMCs. The receptors stem from a human donor in good health.

This clone was detected only once. The genes are TRBV7-9 and TRBJ1-4; TRBD1 matches at 9 bases. This CDR3 has 15 residues. The V segment lost 8 bases and the J segment 8 bases; nucleotides outside the gene matches: 12. The germline gives CDR1 SEHNR, CDR2 FQNEAQ (reference sequence). Written as DNA, the CDR3 is TGTGCCAGCGCAAAAGAGGGACAGGGCCAGGAAAAACTGTTTTTT. This encodes CASAKEGQGQEKLFF. The full variable domain, rest sourced from reference TRBV7-9 and TRBJ1-4, is DTGVSQNPRHKITKRGQNVTFRCDPISEHNRLYWYRQTLGQGPEFLTYFQNEAQLEKSRLLSDRFSAERPKGSFSTLEIQRTEQGDSAMYLCASAKEGQGQEKLFFGSGTQLSVL.

The chain recombines TRBV28 with TRBJ2-1; possible D gene TRBD2, 5 bases. This CDR3 comprises 11 residues. Germline lookup yields CDR1 MDHEN and CDR2 SYDVKM. Between the trimmed V and J ends, which lost 2 bases and 9 bases, there was a span of 5 bases. DNA of the CDR3: TGTGCCAGCAGTTTAGAGGGTGAGCAGTTCTTC. Protein product: CASSLEGEQFF.

The chain links TRBV4-2 to TRBJ2-5, with 7 bases lining up with TRBD2. The CDR3 totals 14 residues. Per the germline V gene, CDR1 is LGHNA and CDR2 is YNFKEQ. V gave up 5 bases and J gave up 5 bases; unmatched junction bases: 8. In DNA, the CDR3 is TGTGCCAGCAGCGATACACTAGCGCCCGAGACCCAGTACTTC. Translation gives CASSDTLAPETQYF.

The genes are TRBV30 and TRBJ2-3, with D perhaps TRBD1 (5 bases). The germline CDR1 and CDR2 sequences are GTSNPN and SVGIG (reference sequence). The CDR3 spans 13 residues. Between the trimmed V and J ends, which lost 2 bases and 1 base, there was a span of 7 bases. CDR3 sequence reads: CAWSLGGTDTQYF. For the CDR3, the DNA is TGTGCCTGGAGTTTAGGGGGCACAGATACGCAGTATTTT.

The chain uses TRBV6-1 and TRBJ1-5, with a tentative D call TRBD1 (6 bases). The CDR3 is made up of 15 amino acids. Germline V gene data show CDR1 as MNHNS and CDR2 as SASEGT. V was shortened by 9 bases and J by 4 bases, with 19 bases between the two germline ends. Here the CDR3 reads CASTGTLYSNQPQHF. The CDR3 bases are TGTGCCAGTACAGGGACCCTTTATAGTAATCAGCCCCAGCATTTT.